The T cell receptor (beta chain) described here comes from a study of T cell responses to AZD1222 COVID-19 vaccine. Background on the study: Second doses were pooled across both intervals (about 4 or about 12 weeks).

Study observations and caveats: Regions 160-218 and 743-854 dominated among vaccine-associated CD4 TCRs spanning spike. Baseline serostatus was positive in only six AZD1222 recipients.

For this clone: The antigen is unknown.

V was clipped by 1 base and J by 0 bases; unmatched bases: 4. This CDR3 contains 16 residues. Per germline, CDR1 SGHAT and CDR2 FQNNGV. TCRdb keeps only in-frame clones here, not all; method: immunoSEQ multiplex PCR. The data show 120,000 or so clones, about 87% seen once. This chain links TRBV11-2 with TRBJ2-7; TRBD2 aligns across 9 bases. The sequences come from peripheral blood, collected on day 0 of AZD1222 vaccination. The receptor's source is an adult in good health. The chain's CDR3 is CASSLAVSGSSYEQYF. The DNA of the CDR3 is TGTGCCAGCAGCTTAGCTGTTAGCGGGAGCTCCTACGAGCAGTACTTC. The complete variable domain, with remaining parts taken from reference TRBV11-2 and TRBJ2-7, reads EAGVAQSPRYKIIEKRQSVAFWCNPISGHATLYWYQQILGQGPKLLIQFQNNGVVDDSQLPKDRFSAERLKGVDSTLKIQPAKLEDSAVYLCASSLAVSGSSYEQYFGPGTRLTVT.